This TCR beta chain was found in a study of blood T cell repertoires in COVID-19. This study enrolled people aged roughly 18 to 90 from approximately 25 US geographic areas. This table comes from immunoSEQ multiplex PCR, and its TCRdb copy is limited to in-frame clones, with some not included. The sample holds about 410,000 clones, 90% seen once. Germline V gives CDR1 MNHEY, CDR2 SVGAGI. V gave up 6 bases and J gave up 9 bases; unmatched junction bases: 8. The CDR3 extends over 15 amino acids. The TCR comes from a man aged 18 to 30 who had recovered from COVID-19. Specimen: PBMCs or T cells enriched from blood (not recorded which). The rearrangement links TRBV6-5 to TRBJ2-1; 13 bases map to TRBD2. The CDR3 coding sequence is TGTGCCAGCAGCGACCAACTAGCGGGAGGGAGTGAGCAGTTCTTC. It translates to CASSDQLAGGSEQFF.